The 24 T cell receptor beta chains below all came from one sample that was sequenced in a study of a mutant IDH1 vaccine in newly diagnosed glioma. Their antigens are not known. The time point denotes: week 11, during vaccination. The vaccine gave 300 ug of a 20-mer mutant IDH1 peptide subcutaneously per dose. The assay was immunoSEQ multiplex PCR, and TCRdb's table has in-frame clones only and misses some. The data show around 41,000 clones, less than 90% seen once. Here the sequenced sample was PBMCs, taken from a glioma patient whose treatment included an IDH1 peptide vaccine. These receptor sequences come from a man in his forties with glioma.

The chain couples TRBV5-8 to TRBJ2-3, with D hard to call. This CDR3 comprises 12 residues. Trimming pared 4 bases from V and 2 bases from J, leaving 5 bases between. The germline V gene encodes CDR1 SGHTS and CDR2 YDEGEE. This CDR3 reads CASSPYTDTQYF. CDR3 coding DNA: TGTGCCAGCAGCCCCTACACAGATACGCAGTATTTT.

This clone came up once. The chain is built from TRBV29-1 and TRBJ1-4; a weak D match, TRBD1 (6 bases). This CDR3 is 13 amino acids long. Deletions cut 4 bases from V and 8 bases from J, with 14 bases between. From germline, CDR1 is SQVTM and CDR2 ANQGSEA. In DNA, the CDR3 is TGCAGCGTTGTGCAGGGGTCTCGCGAAAAACTGTTTTTT. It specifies CSVVQGSREKLFF.

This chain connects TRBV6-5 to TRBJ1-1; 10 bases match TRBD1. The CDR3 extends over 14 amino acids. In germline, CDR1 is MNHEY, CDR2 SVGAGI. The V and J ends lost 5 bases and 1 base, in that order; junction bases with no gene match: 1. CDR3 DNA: TGTGCCAGCAGTCGACAGGGGGCGAACACTGAAGCTTTCTTT. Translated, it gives CASSRQGANTEAFF.

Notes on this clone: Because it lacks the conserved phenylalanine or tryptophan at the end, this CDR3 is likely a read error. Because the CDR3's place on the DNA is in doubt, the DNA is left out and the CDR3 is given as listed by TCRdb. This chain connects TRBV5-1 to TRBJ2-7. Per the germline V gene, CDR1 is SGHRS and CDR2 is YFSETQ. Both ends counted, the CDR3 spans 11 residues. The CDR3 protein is CASSLVLGTRA.

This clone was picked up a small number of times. The CDR3 nucleotides read TGTGCCAGCAGTCACCCTCGCGCGGCTAACTATGGCTACACCTTC. Amino acid sequence: CASSHPRAANYGYTF. J is TRBJ1-2 and V is TRBV6-5; D ambiguous. V was shortened by 5 bases and J by 0 bases, with 13 bases between the two germline ends. The germline CDR1 and CDR2 sequences are MNHEY and SVGAGI. The CDR3 runs 15 residues.

The CDR3 is CATTRQGGETQYF. CDR3 in DNA: TGTGCCACCACGCGACAGGGAGGCGAGACCCAGTACTTC. V gene TRBV6-1 combines with J gene TRBJ2-5, with a weak D call TRBD1 (7 bases). This CDR3 has 13 amino acids. The germline gives CDR1 MNHNS, CDR2 SASEGT. V lost 10 bases to trimming and J lost 5 bases, with 17 bases between them.

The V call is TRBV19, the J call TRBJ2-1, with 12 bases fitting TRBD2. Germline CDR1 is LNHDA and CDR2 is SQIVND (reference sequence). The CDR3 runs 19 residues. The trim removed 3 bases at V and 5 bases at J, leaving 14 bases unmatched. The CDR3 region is CASSMIRLAGENFHNEQFF. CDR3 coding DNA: TGTGCCAGTAGTATGATCCGACTAGCGGGAGAGAACTTCCACAATGAGCAGTTCTTC.

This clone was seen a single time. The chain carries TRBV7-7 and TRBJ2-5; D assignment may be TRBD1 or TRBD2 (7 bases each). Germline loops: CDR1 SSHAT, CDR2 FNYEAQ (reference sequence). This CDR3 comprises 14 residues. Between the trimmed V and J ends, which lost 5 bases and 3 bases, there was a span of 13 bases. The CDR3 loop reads CASSRPGGEETQYF. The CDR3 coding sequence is TGTGCCAGCAGCCGACCAGGGGGGGAAGAGACCCAGTACTTC.

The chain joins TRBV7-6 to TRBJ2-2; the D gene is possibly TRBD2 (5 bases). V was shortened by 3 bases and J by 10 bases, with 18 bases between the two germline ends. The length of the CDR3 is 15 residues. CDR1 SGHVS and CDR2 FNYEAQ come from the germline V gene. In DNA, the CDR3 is TGTGCCAGCAGCTTGGGGTTGGGCCCCGGGGAGGAGCTGTTTTTT. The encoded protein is CASSLGLGPGEELFF.

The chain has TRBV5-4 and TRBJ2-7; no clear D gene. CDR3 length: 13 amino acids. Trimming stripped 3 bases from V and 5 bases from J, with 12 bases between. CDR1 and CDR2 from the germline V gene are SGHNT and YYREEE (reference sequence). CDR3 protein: CASSYGRVNEQYF. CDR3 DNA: TGTGCCAGCAGCTACGGAAGGGTCAACGAGCAGTACTTC.

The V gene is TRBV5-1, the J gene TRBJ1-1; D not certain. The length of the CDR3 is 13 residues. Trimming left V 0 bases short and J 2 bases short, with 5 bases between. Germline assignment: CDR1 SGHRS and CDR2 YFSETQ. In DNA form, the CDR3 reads TGCGCCAGCAGCTTGGACAGTAACACTGAAGCTTTCTTT. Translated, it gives CASSLDSNTEAFF.

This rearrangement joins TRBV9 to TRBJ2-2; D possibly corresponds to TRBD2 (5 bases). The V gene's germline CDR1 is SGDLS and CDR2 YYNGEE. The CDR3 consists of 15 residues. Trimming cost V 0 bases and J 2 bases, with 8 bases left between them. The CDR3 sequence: CASSVGLINTGELFF. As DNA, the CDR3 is TGTGCCAGCAGCGTAGGACTAATTAACACCGGGGAGCTGTTTTTT.

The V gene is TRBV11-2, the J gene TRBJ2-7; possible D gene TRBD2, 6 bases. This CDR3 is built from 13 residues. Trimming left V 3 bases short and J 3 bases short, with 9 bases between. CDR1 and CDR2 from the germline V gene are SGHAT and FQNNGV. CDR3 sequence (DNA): TGTGCCAGCAGCTTCTCCGGGAGCTACGAGCAGTACTTC. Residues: CASSFSGSYEQYF.

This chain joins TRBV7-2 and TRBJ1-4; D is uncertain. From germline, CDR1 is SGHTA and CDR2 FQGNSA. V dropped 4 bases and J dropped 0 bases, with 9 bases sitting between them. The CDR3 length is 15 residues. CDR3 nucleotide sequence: TGTGCCAGCAGCTCCACACCTGCAACTAATGAAAAACTGTTTTTT. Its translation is CASSSTPATNEKLFF.

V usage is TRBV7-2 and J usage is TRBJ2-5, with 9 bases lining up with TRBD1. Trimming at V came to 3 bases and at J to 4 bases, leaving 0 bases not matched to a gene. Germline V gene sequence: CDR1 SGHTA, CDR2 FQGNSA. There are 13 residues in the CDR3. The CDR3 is CASSLGQGETQYF. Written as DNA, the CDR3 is TGTGCCAGCAGCTTGGGACAGGGAGAGACCCAGTACTTC.

The CDR3 region has the DNA TGTGCCATCAGTGAGATGGGCGGGAGCACAGATACGCAGTATTTT. Protein sequence: CAISEMGGSTDTQYF. The chain links TRBV10-3 to TRBJ2-3; maybe TRBD2 (5 bases). V was clipped by 2 bases and J by 0 bases, with 9 bases between them. Germline assignment: CDR1 ENHRY and CDR2 SYGVKD. The CDR3 totals 15 residues.

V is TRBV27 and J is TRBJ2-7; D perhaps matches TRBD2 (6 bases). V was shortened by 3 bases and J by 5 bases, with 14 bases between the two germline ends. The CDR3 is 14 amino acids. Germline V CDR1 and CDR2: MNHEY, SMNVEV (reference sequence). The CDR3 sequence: CASSFQEGLDEQYF. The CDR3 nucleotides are TGTGCCAGCAGTTTTCAGGAGGGCCTAGACGAGCAGTACTTC.

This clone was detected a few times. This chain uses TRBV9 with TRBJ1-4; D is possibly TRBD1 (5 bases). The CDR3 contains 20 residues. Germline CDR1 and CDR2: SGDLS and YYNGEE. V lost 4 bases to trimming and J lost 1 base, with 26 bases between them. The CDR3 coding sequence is TGTGCCAGCAGCTCAACCCAGGGTTCTGGTTGGTTGCAAACTAATGAAAAACTGTTTTTT. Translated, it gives CASSSTQGSGWLQTNEKLFF. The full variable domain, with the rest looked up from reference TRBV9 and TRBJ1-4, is DSGVTQTPKHLITATGQRVTLRCSPRSGDLSVYWYQQSLDQGLQFLIQYYNGEERAKGNILERFSAQQFPDLHSELNLSSLELGDSALYFCASSSTQGSGWLQTNEKLFFGSGTQLSVL.

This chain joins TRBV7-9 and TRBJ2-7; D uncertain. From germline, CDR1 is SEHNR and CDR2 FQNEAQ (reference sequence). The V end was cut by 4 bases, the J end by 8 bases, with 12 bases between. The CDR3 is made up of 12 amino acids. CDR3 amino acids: CASSSTPPQQYF. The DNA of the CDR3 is TGTGCCAGCAGCTCGACCCCCCCTCAGCAGTACTTC.

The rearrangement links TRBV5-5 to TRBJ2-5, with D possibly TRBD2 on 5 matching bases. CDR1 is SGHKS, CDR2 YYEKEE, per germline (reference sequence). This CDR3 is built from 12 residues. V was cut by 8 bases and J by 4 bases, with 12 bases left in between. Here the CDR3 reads CARPRGGETQYF. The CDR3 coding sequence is TGTGCCAGACCCCGCGGAGGAGAGACCCAGTACTTC.

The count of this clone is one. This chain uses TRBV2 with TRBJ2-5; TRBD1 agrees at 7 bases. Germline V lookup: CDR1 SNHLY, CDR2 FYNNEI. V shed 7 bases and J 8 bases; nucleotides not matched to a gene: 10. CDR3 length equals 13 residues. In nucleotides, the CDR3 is TGTGCCAGCATGTCAGGGGGTAAAGTAACCCAGTACTTC. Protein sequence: CASMSGGKVTQYF.

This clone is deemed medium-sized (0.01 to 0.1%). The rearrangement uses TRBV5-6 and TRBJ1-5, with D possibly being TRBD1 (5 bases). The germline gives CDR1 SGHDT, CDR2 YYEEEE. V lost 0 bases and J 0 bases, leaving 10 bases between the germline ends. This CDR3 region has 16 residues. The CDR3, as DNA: TGTGCCAGCAGCTTGGGCAGGGCATATAGCAATCAGCCCCAGCATTTT. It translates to CASSLGRAYSNQPQHF.

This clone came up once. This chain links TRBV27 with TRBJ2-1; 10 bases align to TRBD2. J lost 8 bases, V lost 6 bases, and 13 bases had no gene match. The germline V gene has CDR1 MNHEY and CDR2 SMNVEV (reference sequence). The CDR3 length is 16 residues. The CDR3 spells CASSRPLAGDRDEQFF. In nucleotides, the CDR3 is TGTGCCAGCAGCCGACCTCTAGCGGGAGACAGGGATGAGCAGTTCTTC.

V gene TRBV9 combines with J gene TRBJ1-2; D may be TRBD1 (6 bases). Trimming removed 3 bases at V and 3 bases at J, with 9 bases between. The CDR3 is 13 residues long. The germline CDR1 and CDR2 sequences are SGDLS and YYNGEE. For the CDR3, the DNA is TGTGCCAGCAGCGAGGGGGGAGACTATGGCTACACCTTC. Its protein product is CASSEGGDYGYTF.